This T cell receptor (beta chain) appears in the sequencing data of a study of blood T cell repertoires in COVID-19. Study-wide context: The United States, Italy and Spain were the sources of the acute and convalescent COVID-19 samples.

The Seattle patients, enrolled during active infection, were followed longitudinally. Clones were read by immunoSEQ multiplex PCR, and TCRdb kept only the in-frame ones, dropping some. This table holds hundreds of thousands of clones, 85% to 90% found once. Germline lookup yields CDR1 MNHEY and CDR2 SVGEGT. The CDR3 runs 15 residues. V was pared by 6 bases and J by 2 bases, with 7 bases of the junction left unmatched. Input material: peripheral blood. The rearrangement links TRBV6-2 or TRBV6-3 to TRBJ2-7; 10 nucleotides line up with TRBD1. The clonotype originates from a woman in her forties or fifties with COVID-19, enrolled during active disease. This CDR3 is CASSPGTGVAYEQYF. CDR3 nucleotides: TGTGCCAGCAGCCCCGGGACAGGGGTTGCCTACGAGCAGTACTTC.